The 27 T cell receptor beta chains listed next were all sequenced from one sample in a study of blood T cells in healthy people across ages. The authors ran a second PCR of about 7 to 11 cycles using a sample-barcoded 5' primer and a J-beta primer mix. MiXCR, applied by TCRdb to the 5' RACE reads, yields one record per CDR3 protein. The profile shows more than 800,000 distinct CDR3 sequences, around 26% of them singletons. The sample was blood. These receptors came from a woman of 80 years or more in good health.

The rearrangement joins TRBV7-6 to TRBJ2-2; 10 nucleotides agree with TRBD2. V shed 1 base and J 7 bases; nucleotides not matched to a gene: 9. CDR1 SGHVS and CDR2 FNYEAQ come from the germline V gene. The CDR3 has 17 amino acids. CDR3 coding DNA: TGTGCCAGCAGCTTAGTCTCGGTAGCGGGGGGAGTCGGGGAGCTGTTTTTT. Its protein is CASSLVSVAGGVGELFF.

On this clonotype: A much larger clone differs by one base, so this may be a read error. The V and J genes are TRBV5-5 and TRBJ2-1, with D possibly TRBD2 on 6 matching bases. Deletions cut 1 base from V and 8 bases from J, with 28 bases between. The CDR3 loop spans 19 amino acids. CDR1 is SGHKS and CDR2 is YYEKEE in the germline V gene (reference sequence). The CDR3 is CASSLFGTALRSNSDEQFF. The DNA of the CDR3 is TGTGCCAGCAGCTTGTTTGGGACTGCGCTTCGGAGTAATTCCGATGAGCAGTTCTTC.

This clonotype was seen a handful of times. This rearrangement joins TRBV30 to TRBJ2-2, with 7 bases matching TRBD2. This CDR3 spans 13 amino acids. J lost 2 bases, V lost 4 bases, and 1 base had no gene match. Per germline, CDR1 GTSNPN and CDR2 SVGIG (reference sequence). For the CDR3, the DNA is TGTGCCTGGACTAGCGGTAACACCGGGGAGCTGTTTTTT. It specifies CAWTSGNTGELFF.

To note about this clonotype: A much bigger clone sits one base away, suggesting this may be a read error. The V gene is TRBV28, the J gene TRBJ2-5; D unresolved. Germline V gene lookup returns CDR1 MDHEN and CDR2 SYDVKM. Trimming pared 8 bases from V and 14 bases from J, leaving 18 bases between. The CDR3 covers 11 residues. CDR3 sequence reads: CASLKGREHYF. The CDR3 nucleotides are TGTGCCAGCCTCAAAGGGCGCGAGCACTACTTC.

In its sample, this clonotype was seen many times. The chain recombines TRBV6-1 with TRBJ1-1; D unclear. CDR3 length equals 14 residues. V was clipped by 4 bases and J by 1 base, with 10 bases between them. CDR1 MNHNS and CDR2 SASEGT come from the germline V gene. The CDR3 protein is CASSVRRQNTEAFF. The CDR3 DNA reads as TGTGCCAGCAGTGTTCGGCGCCAGAACACTGAAGCTTTCTTT.

The J gene is TRBJ1-1, the V gene TRBV24-1, with D possibly matching TRBD1 (5 bases). The CDR3 totals 13 residues. CDR1 and CDR2 from the germline V gene are KGHDR and SFDVKD. V was pared by 9 bases and J by 1 base, with 11 bases between. CDR3 DNA: TGTGCCACCCGGCGGGGGACGAACACTGAAGCTTTCTTT. Translating gives CATRRGTNTEAFF.

The chain recombines TRBV2 with TRBJ2-5; D gene ambiguous. V was clipped by 2 bases and J by 11 bases, with 18 bases between them. This CDR3 is built from 14 residues. Germline V gene data show CDR1 as SNHLY and CDR2 as FYNNEI. CDR3: CASSEIHKTYEQYF. CDR3 nucleotide sequence: TGTGCCAGCAGTGAAATCCACAAAACCTACGAACAGTACTTC.

This clonotype was detected ten times or more. The V gene is TRBV29-1, the J gene TRBJ2-4; 8 nucleotides line up with TRBD1. J was trimmed by 0 bases and V by 4 bases; bases with no gene match: 2. This CDR3 spans 14 amino acids. The germline CDR1 and CDR2 sequences are SQVTM and ANQGSEA. The CDR3 sequence is CSVGQGSAKNIQYF. CDR3 nucleotide sequence: TGCAGCGTTGGACAGGGGTCAGCCAAAAACATTCAGTACTTC.

Details on this clonotype: A read error is possible here, since a much larger clone lies one base away. The chain couples TRBV3-1 to TRBJ2-5; possible D gene TRBD2, 5 bases. The CDR3 runs 15 residues. Trimming cost V 1 base and J 7 bases, with 16 bases left between them. Germline loops: CDR1 LGHDT, CDR2 YNNKEL (reference sequence). Here the CDR3 DNA reads TGTGCCAGCAGCCAAGTGAGGGTAGAGTTAGGGACCCAGTACTTC. It specifies CASSQVRVELGTQYF.

J is TRBJ1-1 and V is TRBV14; D is unresolved. The CDR3 covers 13 residues. Per germline, CDR1 SGHDN and CDR2 FVKESK. V lost 6 bases to trimming and J lost 1 base, with 9 bases between them. CDR3 DNA sequence: TGTGCCAGCAGACCCCCGGGGAACACTGAAGCTTTCTTT. Amino acid sequence: CASRPPGNTEAFF.

The sample holds many counts of this clonotype. The chain employs TRBV10-3 and TRBJ2-3; 7 nucleotides align to TRBD1. The CDR3 length is 15 residues. Germline trimming cut 3 bases from V and 5 bases from J; bases unmatched to any gene: 8. Germline CDR1 reads ENHRY; CDR2 reads SYGVKD. CDR3 sequence reads: CAISDSQGLRDTQYF. The CDR3 region has the DNA TGTGCCATCAGTGATTCACAGGGGTTGAGAGATACGCAGTATTTT.

A note on this clonotype: A read error may be the cause here, since a much bigger clone is one base away. The rearrangement joins TRBV18 to TRBJ2-7, with D perhaps matching TRBD1 (6 bases). The V end was cut by 4 bases, the J end by 6 bases, with 13 bases between. The V gene's germline CDR1 is KGHSH and CDR2 LQKENI. There are 13 residues in the CDR3. This CDR3 reads CASSRTAASEQYF. The CDR3 DNA reads TGTGCCAGCTCACGGACAGCCGCCTCCGAGCAGTACTTC. The full variable domain, in which reference TRBV18 and TRBJ2-7 provide the parts outside the CDR3, is NAGVMQNPRHLVRRRGQEARLRCSPMKGHSHVYWYRQLPEEGLKFMVYLQKENIIDESGMPKERFSAEFPKEGPSILRIQQVVRGDSAAYFCASSRTAASEQYFGPGTRLTVT.

The chain is built from TRBV12-3 or TRBV12-4 and TRBJ2-5; 7 bases fit TRBD1. V was clipped by 7 bases and J by 4 bases; unmatched bases: 15. The CDR3 contains 16 residues. The CDR3: CASTISGAGGRETQYF. CDR3 nucleotide sequence: TGTGCCAGCACCATCTCCGGGGCAGGGGGACGAGAGACCCAGTACTTC.

V usage is TRBV6-5 and J usage is TRBJ1-5; 7 bases match TRBD1. Germline lookup yields CDR1 MNHEY and CDR2 SVGAGI. V shed 6 bases, J shed 6 bases, and the junction held 5 bases outside the gene matches. This CDR3 has 13 amino acids. CDR3 bases: TGTGCCAGCAGACGCGACAGGGCTCAGCCCCAGCATTTT. It translates to CASRRDRAQPQHF.

About this clonotype: A single base separates this from a much larger clone, so it may be a read error. CDR3 residues: CASNRDPLQETQYF. The CDR3 DNA sequence: TGTGCCAGCAACCGGGACCCCCTCCAAGAGACCCAGTACTTC. The rearrangement joins TRBV6-1 to TRBJ2-5; D possibly uses TRBD1 or TRBD2 (5 bases each). V lost 7 bases and J 1 base, leaving 13 bases between the germline ends. The CDR3 totals 14 residues. Germline CDR1 MNHNS, CDR2 SASEGT.

In the case of this clonotype: This may arise from a read error, as a much more abundant clone is one base away. The CDR3 DNA reads as TGTGCCAGCAGGCCCGGGACAGATAATTCACCCCTCCACTTT. Translating it yields CASRPGTDNSPLHF. This chain links TRBV27 with TRBJ1-6, with 7 bases that match TRBD1. The junction had 4 bases not matched to a gene; V was cut back by 6 bases and J by 5 bases. The CDR3 length is 14 residues. Germline V gene sequence: CDR1 MNHEY, CDR2 SMNVEV (reference sequence).

The V and J genes are TRBV5-5 and TRBJ2-1, with 9 bases that match TRBD1. V dropped 4 bases and J dropped 3; count of bases not matched to a gene: 8. The CDR3 sequence is 16 residues long. The germline CDR1 and CDR2 sequences are SGHKS and YYEKEE (reference sequence). CDR3 DNA sequence: TGTGCCAGCAGCAGAGCCGGGACAGGGCTCTACAATGAGCAGTTCTTC. Its protein is CASSRAGTGLYNEQFF.

CDR3 protein: CAWSLTGGAYEQYF. The CDR3 nucleotides are TGTGCCTGGAGCCTGACAGGGGGGGCCTACGAGCAGTACTTC. The V call is TRBV30, the J call TRBJ2-7; 9 positions match TRBD1. The CDR3 loop spans 14 amino acids. V lost 3 bases and J lost 2; bases outside the gene matches: 5. Germline-derived CDR1 and CDR2 are GTSNPN and SVGIG (reference sequence).

In this sample, this clonotype turned up many times. The chain couples TRBV2 to TRBJ2-5; D remains unclear. The V and J ends lost 1 base and 5 bases respectively, with 11 bases between them. Germline V CDR1 and CDR2: SNHLY, FYNNEI. The CDR3 has 14 residues. The CDR3 nucleotides are TGTGCCAGCAGTGAAGTAAAGCTCACGGAGACCCAGTACTTC. This encodes CASSEVKLTETQYF. Supplemented by reference TRBV2 and TRBJ2-5, the full variable domain reads EPEVTQTPSHQVTQMGQEVILRCVPISNHLYFYWYRQILGQKVEFLVSFYNNEISEKSEIFDDQFSVERPDGSNFTLKIRSTKLEDSAMYFCASSEVKLTETQYFGPGTRLLVL.

This clonotype was seen a handful of times. The chain joins TRBV4-3 to TRBJ1-2; a weak D match, TRBD1 (5 bases). The CDR3 covers 16 residues. V was shortened by 0 bases and J by 4 bases, with 15 bases between the two germline ends. Germline V CDR1 and CDR2: LGHNA, YSLEER. In nucleotides, the CDR3 is TGCGCCAGCAGCCAAGATGGAACAGGTAGAAGCTATGGCTACACCTTC. It yields the protein CASSQDGTGRSYGYTF.

The sample holds many counts of this clonotype. This chain connects TRBV6-6 to TRBJ2-4, with a tentative D call TRBD2 (6 bases). Germline V gives CDR1 MNHNY, CDR2 SVGAGI (reference sequence). Trimming pared 6 bases from V and 10 bases from J, leaving 16 bases between. CDR3 length equals 13 residues. CDR3 in amino acids: CASSPGLLLIQYF. The CDR3 bases are TGTGCCAGCAGCCCGGGACTCCTATTGATTCAGTACTTC.

Details on this clonotype: This may be a read error, as it is one base from a much larger clone. The V call is TRBV6-5, the J call TRBJ1-4; 7 bases are shared with TRBD1. This CDR3 contains 14 residues. The germline gives CDR1 MNHEY, CDR2 SVGAGI. V trimming: 4 bases; J trimming: 7 bases; junction bases outside the gene matches: 6. The CDR3 sequence: CASSSTGSSEKLFF. The CDR3 nucleotides read TGTGCCAGCAGTTCGACAGGGTCTAGTGAAAAACTGTTTTTT.

This clonotype was recorded at least ten times. This chain links TRBV6-5 with TRBJ1-1; a weak D match, TRBD1 (6 bases). The V gene's germline CDR1 is MNHEY and CDR2 SVGAGI. The CDR3 length is 14 residues. The V end was cut by 5 bases, the J end by 1 base, with 11 bases between. CDR3 sequence reads: CASSRIGGNTEAFF. Written as DNA, the CDR3 is TGTGCCAGCAGTCGTATAGGGGGGAACACTGAAGCTTTCTTT.

The rearrangement uses TRBV2 and TRBJ2-1; 7 positions match TRBD2. The V and J ends lost 3 bases and 3 bases, in that order; junction bases with no gene match: 5. Germline CDR1 and CDR2: SNHLY and FYNNEI. The CDR3 sequence is 15 residues long. The CDR3 is CASSDWGGSYNEQFF. DNA of the CDR3: TGTGCCAGCAGTGACTGGGGAGGGAGCTACAATGAGCAGTTCTTC. The full variable domain, its missing parts supplied by reference TRBV2 and TRBJ2-1, is EPEVTQTPSHQVTQMGQEVILRCVPISNHLYFYWYRQILGQKVEFLVSFYNNEISEKSEIFDDQFSVERPDGSNFTLKIRSTKLEDSAMYFCASSDWGGSYNEQFFGPGTRLTVL.

This clonotype was seen only a few times. Just one base apart from a much larger clone, this may be a read error. V and J are TRBV12-3 or TRBV12-4 and TRBJ2-1; D is undetermined. The CDR3 has 15 amino acids. Trimming removed 8 bases at V and 1 base at J, with 15 bases between. In DNA, the CDR3 is TGTGCCAGCGGCCCATCTTGGCAATCCTACAATGAGCAGTTCTTC. Protein sequence: CASGPSWQSYNEQFF.

This clonotype was detected a few times. A read error may explain this, as a much larger clone is one base away. The V gene is TRBV20-1, the J gene TRBJ2-7; maybe TRBD2 (8 bases). V shed 5 bases and J shed 2 bases, with 19 bases lying between them. From germline, CDR1 is DFQATT and CDR2 SNEGSKA (reference sequence). The CDR3 has 15 amino acids. The CDR3 DNA is TGCAGTGCTCCCAGGGGGAGCGGGGGCCCCTACGAGCAGTACTTC. Residues: CSAPRGSGGPYEQYF.

This clonotype was recorded many times. J is TRBJ2-7 and V is TRBV7-2; 10 positions agree with TRBD1. Germline V CDR1 and CDR2: SGHTA, FQGNSA. This CDR3 has 13 amino acids. V trimming: 5 bases; J trimming: 7 bases; junction bases outside the gene matches: 5. CDR3 in amino acids: CASSLRTGGEQYF. CDR3 DNA sequence: TGTGCCAGCAGCCTACGGACAGGGGGGGAGCAGTACTTC.